This passage covers 26 T cell receptor beta chains from one sample sequenced in a study of blood T cell repertoires in COVID-19. TCRdb keeps only in-frame clones here, not all; method: immunoSEQ multiplex PCR. The profile covers roughly 570,000 clones, with around 90% appearing a single time and about 8.2% taken by the ten largest. What was sequenced was peripheral blood. These TCRs come from a woman in her forties or fifties with COVID-19, enrolled during active disease.

The rearrangement uses TRBV24-1 and TRBJ1-1, with D hard to call. Germline CDR1 is KGHDR and CDR2 is SFDVKD. The V end was cut by 9 bases, the J end by 3 bases, with 13 bases between. The CDR3 length is 13 residues. This CDR3 reads CATRRSGDTEAFF. The CDR3 region has the DNA TGTGCCACCCGGAGATCCGGGGACACTGAAGCTTTCTTT.

This chain links TRBV6-5 with TRBJ1-5, with 7 bases lining up with TRBD1. The V gene end was trimmed by 5 bases and the J gene end by 8 bases; junction bases not matched to a gene: 9. The CDR3 is 14 amino acids. The V gene's germline CDR1 is MNHEY and CDR2 SVGAGI. CDR3 DNA sequence: TGTGCCAGCAGTCCAGACAGGGAGTTAAAGCCCCAGCATTTT. Amino acid sequence: CASSPDRELKPQHF.

The rearrangement links TRBV28 to TRBJ2-5; D might be TRBD2 (7 bases). Trimming took 6 bases from V and 1 from J, leaving 18 bases between them. This CDR3 is 16 amino acids long. Germline CDR1 and CDR2: MDHEN and SYDVKM. The CDR3 loop reads CASRIQGGGAQETQYF. The CDR3 bases are TGTGCCAGCAGGATCCAGGGAGGGGGGGCCCAAGAGACCCAGTACTTC.

The chain recombines TRBV10-3 with TRBJ1-2; 7 bases fit TRBD1. The J segment lost 6 bases and the V segment lost 5 bases, leaving 3 bases of the junction unmatched. The germline CDR1 and CDR2 sequences are ENHRY and SYGVKD. This CDR3 spans 12 amino acids. The CDR3 coding sequence is TGTGCCATCAGTCCAGACAGGGATGGCTACACCTTC. Its translation: CAISPDRDGYTF.

The chain carries TRBV6-6 and TRBJ2-5, with D perhaps TRBD2 (6 bases). Germline CDR1 and CDR2: MNHNY and SVGAGI (reference sequence). The CDR3 runs to 12 residues. Trimming left V 6 bases short and J 6 bases short, with 11 bases between. CDR3 nucleotide sequence: TGTGCCAGCAGCCCGACTAGACAGACCCAGTACTTC. Protein: CASSPTRQTQYF.

In DNA, the CDR3 is TGTGCCAGCAGCGTAGGGTCAGGGGCGCCCTACGAGCAGTACTTC. Translated, it gives CASSVGSGAPYEQYF. This chain links TRBV9 with TRBJ2-7; D perhaps matches TRBD1 (6 bases). This CDR3 region has 15 residues. With 0 bases removed from V and 2 bases from J, the gap between germline ends came to 12 bases. CDR1 and CDR2 (germline): SGDLS, YYNGEE. Based on the CDR3 plus reference TRBV9 and TRBJ2-7, the full variable domain is DSGVTQTPKHLITATGQRVTLRCSPRSGDLSVYWYQQSLDQGLQFLIQYYNGEERAKGNILERFSAQQFPDLHSELNLSSLELGDSALYFCASSVGSGAPYEQYFGPGTRLTVT.

The chain combines TRBV5-1 with TRBJ1-2; 9 bases are shared with TRBD1. V was clipped by 4 bases and J by 6 bases; unmatched bases: 7. There are 14 residues in the CDR3. CDR1 is SGHRS and CDR2 is YFSETQ in the germline V gene. CDR3 sequence (DNA): TGCGCCAGCAGCCCGACAGGGGGTAATGATGGCTACACCTTC. Protein sequence: CASSPTGGNDGYTF.

This chain uses TRBV10-2 with TRBJ1-5; no clear D. CDR3 length: 13 amino acids. CDR1 and CDR2 from the germline V gene are WSHSY and SAAADI. The V and J ends lost 7 bases and 5 bases respectively, with 12 bases between them. The DNA of the CDR3 is TGCGCCAGCACCCCCGACGGAGATCAGCCCCAGCATTTT. This codes for CASTPDGDQPQHF.

This clone has only a few counts. This sequence joins TRBV2 and TRBJ1-1; perhaps TRBD1 as D (5 bases). The germline V gene has CDR1 SNHLY and CDR2 FYNNEI. V lost 5 bases and J lost 11, with 15 bases in between. This CDR3 region has 12 residues. The CDR3 sequence: CASSQRGLGAFF. The CDR3 coding sequence is TGTGCCAGCAGTCAAAGGGGCTTAGGGGCTTTCTTT.

The rearrangement uses TRBV18 and TRBJ2-7; tentative D call: TRBD1 (6 bases). V shed 3 bases and J shed 5 bases, with 14 bases lying between them. Germline CDR1 and CDR2: KGHSH and LQKENI. The CDR3 contains 14 residues. The CDR3 DNA sequence: TGTGCCAGCTCACCCTCAGGGGTTCGGGACGAGCAGTACTTC. The encoded protein is CASSPSGVRDEQYF.

The rearrangement joins TRBV5-1 to TRBJ1-4, with 7 bases aligning to TRBD1. V lost 4 bases to trimming and J lost 11 bases; unmatched junction nucleotides: 11. This CDR3 has 14 amino acids. CDR1 is SGHRS and CDR2 is YFSETQ in the germline V gene. The CDR3 reads CASSPGTFRGKLFF. In nucleotides, the CDR3 is TGCGCCAGCAGCCCCGGGACCTTCAGGGGGAAACTGTTTTTT.

The chain links TRBV23-1 to TRBJ1-1; D uncertain. TRBV23-1 is given ORF status, its function remaining uncertain. Trimming removed 6 bases at V and 1 base at J, with 12 bases between. The CDR3 length is 14 residues. The CDR3 sequence is CASRRGGWNTEAFF. The DNA for the CDR3 is TGCGCCAGCAGACGGGGAGGTTGGAACACTGAAGCTTTCTTT.

The chain couples TRBV4-2 to TRBJ1-4; D remains unclear. The germline V and J ends were trimmed by 4 bases and 6 bases, with 15 bases remaining between them. The CDR3 is 15 residues long. CDR1 and CDR2 from the germline V gene are LGHNA and YNFKEQ. The CDR3 sequence is CASSRLLEPDEKLFF. The DNA of the CDR3 is TGTGCCAGCAGCCGCCTCCTCGAACCGGATGAAAAACTGTTTTTT.

Comments on this clone: The sample has other DNA sequences that encode this CDR3 too. The chain employs TRBV12-3 or TRBV12-4 and TRBJ2-5; D ambiguous. The CDR3 spans 11 residues. V dropped 5 bases and J dropped 5 bases, with 6 bases sitting between them. The CDR3 region has the DNA TGTGCCAGCAGTCCGCGGGAGACCCAGTACTTC. Its translation: CASSPRETQYF.

The chain is built from TRBV5-1 and TRBJ2-3, with a tentative D call TRBD1 (6 bases). V lost 4 bases and J 4 bases, leaving 13 bases between the germline ends. The CDR3 runs to 14 residues. The germline V gene has CDR1 SGHRS and CDR2 YFSETQ. CDR3 sequence: CASSPQGPPDTQYF. The CDR3 DNA reads as TGCGCCAGCAGCCCTCAGGGGCCCCCAGATACGCAGTATTTT.

The chain couples TRBV6-6 to TRBJ2-3; weak D call: TRBD2 (6 bases). The CDR3 consists of 16 residues. Germline CDR1 and CDR2: MNHNY and SVGAGI (reference sequence). Trimming pared 7 bases from V and 6 bases from J, leaving 23 bases between. In DNA form, the CDR3 reads TGTGCCAGCACCCCCAGGGCCCGACTAGTCGGTGATACGCAGTATTTT. Its protein product is CASTPRARLVGDTQYF.

The chain uses TRBV3-1 (or the pseudogene TRBV3-2) and TRBJ1-4, with D perhaps matching TRBD1 (6 bases). The V gene lost 4 bases and the J gene lost 8 bases, with 17 bases spanning the gap. The CDR3 covers 15 residues. In germline, CDR1 is LGHDT, CDR2 YNNKEL (reference sequence). The CDR3 region is CASSPRAGEGEKLFF. As DNA, the CDR3 is TGTGCCAGCAGCCCCCGGGCAGGGGAAGGAGAAAAACTGTTTTTT.

The chain uses TRBV2 and TRBJ1-1; D may be TRBD1 (6 bases). This CDR3 region has 14 residues. Germline CDR1 reads SNHLY; CDR2 reads FYNNEI. Trimming cost V 10 bases and J 3 bases, with 18 bases left between them. CDR3 residues: CATKGQGQHTEAFF. DNA for the CDR3: TGTGCCACCAAGGGCCAGGGACAACACACTGAAGCTTTCTTT. The full variable domain, completed using reference TRBV2 and TRBJ1-1, is EPEVTQTPSHQVTQMGQEVILRCVPISNHLYFYWYRQILGQKVEFLVSFYNNEISEKSEIFDDQFSVERPDGSNFTLKIRSTKLEDSAMYFCATKGQGQHTEAFFGQGTRLTVV.

The chain couples TRBV24-1 to TRBJ2-7; possible D gene TRBD1, 6 bases. Germline V lookup: CDR1 KGHDR, CDR2 SFDVKD. There are 15 residues in the CDR3. V lost 7 bases, J lost 3 bases, and 18 bases lay in between. As DNA, the CDR3 is TGTGCCACCAGCGCTGGGACACTAGGAAACTACGAGCAGTACTTC. It yields the protein CATSAGTLGNYEQYF.

V is TRBV6-1 and J is TRBJ2-4; TRBD1 matches at 9 bases. J lost 5 bases, V lost 4 bases, and 15 bases had no gene match. This CDR3 is built from 18 residues. Germline CDR1 MNHNS, CDR2 SASEGT. The CDR3 reads CASSVATGGRPLENIQYF. For the CDR3, the DNA is TGTGCCAGCAGTGTCGCGACAGGGGGTAGACCCCTGGAAAACATTCAGTACTTC.

This rearrangement joins TRBV24-1 to TRBJ1-5; D unclear. This CDR3 is 17 amino acids long. CDR1 KGHDR and CDR2 SFDVKD come from the germline V gene. V lost 4 bases, J lost 2 bases, and 17 bases lay in between. The CDR3 region has the DNA TGTGCCACCAGTGACCCCCGGGCCCGCGGGGGCAATCAGCCCCAGCATTTT. Protein product: CATSDPRARGGNQPQHF.

The CDR3 region has the DNA TGTGCCTGGACCCCGGGTACAGATACGCAGTATTTT. Translated, it gives CAWTPGTDTQYF. The V and J genes are TRBV30 and TRBJ2-3, with D hard to call. This CDR3 region has 12 residues. Germline CDR1 and CDR2: GTSNPN and SVGIG (reference sequence). The V and J ends lost 4 bases and 3 bases respectively, with 8 bases between them.

The table lists this clone with a few counts. The CDR3: CATSDTRAGTITQYF. In nucleotides, the CDR3 is TGTGCCACCAGTGATACGCGGGCGGGAACAATAACGCAGTATTTT. The chain uses TRBV24-1 and TRBJ2-3; tentatively, D is TRBD2 (6 bases). The CDR3 consists of 15 residues. Trimming took off 3 bases at V and 9 bases at J, with 18 bases between the two ends. The germline V gene encodes CDR1 KGHDR and CDR2 SFDVKD.

V and J are TRBV4-1 and TRBJ2-6; possible D gene TRBD2, 6 bases. V shed 3 bases and J shed 0 bases, with 15 bases lying between them. This CDR3 contains 18 residues. Germline-derived CDR1 and CDR2 are MGHRA and YSYEKL. CDR3 region: CASSQTGDLPSGANVLTF. The DNA for the CDR3 is TGCGCCAGCAGCCAGACGGGGGACTTACCCTCTGGGGCCAACGTCCTGACTTTC.

The chain is built from TRBV11-2 and TRBJ1-1; D might be TRBD1 (6 bases). This CDR3 region has 15 residues. V lost 2 bases and J 1 base, leaving 11 bases between the germline ends. The germline gives CDR1 SGHAT, CDR2 FQNNGV. Here the CDR3 reads CASSLQGTRNTEAFF. For the CDR3, the DNA is TGTGCCAGCAGCTTACAGGGGACGCGGAACACTGAAGCTTTCTTT.

The chain is built from TRBV9 and TRBJ2-7; D gene ambiguous. Germline assignment: CDR1 SGDLS and CDR2 YYNGEE. The CDR3 contains 16 residues. The V end lost 4 bases, the J end lost 2 bases, and 19 bases lay between the germline ends. The CDR3 DNA follows: TGTGCCAGCAGCCCCGGAGCCGGTACGGCCACCTACGAGCAGTACTTC. Its protein is CASSPGAGTATYEQYF.